This TCR beta chain comes out of a study of blood T cells in healthy people across ages. Together with a sample-barcoded 5' primer, a J-beta primer mix was included in a second PCR lasting about 7 to 12 cycles. From the 5' RACE reads, TCRdb called clonotypes with MiXCR, one entry per CDR3 protein. The top ten hold less than 0.85% of the sample, which has more than 1,000,000 distinct CDR3 sequences, under 30% seen once. Drawing of peripheral blood yielded about 9.6 milliliters from each donor. These sequences were also reported in another study, on T cells of mothers and their children.

The sequencing input was blood. This TCR was sampled from a girl aged 2 to 10 in good health.

The CDR3 DNA reads as TGCGCCAGCAGCGCGCCAGGATATGGCTACACCTTC. This translates into CASSAPGYGYTF. V gene TRBV5-1 combines with J gene TRBJ1-2; no clear D. Trimming left V 4 bases short and J 5 bases short, with 9 bases between. The CDR3 extends over 12 amino acids. Germline CDR1 and CDR2: SGHRS and YFSETQ. Drawing the rest from reference TRBV5-1 and TRBJ1-2, the complete variable domain is KAGVTQTPRYLIKTRGQQVTLSCSPISGHRSVSWYQQTPGQGLQFLFEYFSETQRNKGNFPGRFSGRQFSNSRSEMNVSTLELGDSALYLCASSAPGYGYTFGSGTRLTVV.